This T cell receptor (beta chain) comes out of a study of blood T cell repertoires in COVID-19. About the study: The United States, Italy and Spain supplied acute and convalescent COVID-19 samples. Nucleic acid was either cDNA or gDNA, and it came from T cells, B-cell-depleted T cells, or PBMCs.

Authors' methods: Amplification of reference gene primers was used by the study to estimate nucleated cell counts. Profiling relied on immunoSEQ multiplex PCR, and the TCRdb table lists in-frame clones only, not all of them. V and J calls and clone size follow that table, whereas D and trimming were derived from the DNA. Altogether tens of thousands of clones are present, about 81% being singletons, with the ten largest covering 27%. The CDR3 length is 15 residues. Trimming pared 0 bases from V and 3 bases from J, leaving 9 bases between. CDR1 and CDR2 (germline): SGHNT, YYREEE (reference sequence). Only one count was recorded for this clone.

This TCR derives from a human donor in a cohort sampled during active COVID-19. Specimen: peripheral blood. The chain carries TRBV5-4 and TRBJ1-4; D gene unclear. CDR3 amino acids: CASSLGASPNEKLFF. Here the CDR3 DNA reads TGTGCCAGCAGCTTGGGGGCCAGCCCTAATGAAAAACTGTTTTTT. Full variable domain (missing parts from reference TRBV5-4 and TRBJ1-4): ETGVTQSPTHLIKTRGQQVTLRCSSQSGHNTVSWYQQALGQGPQFIFQYYREEENGRGNFPPRFSGLQFPNYSSELNVNALELDDSALYLCASSLGASPNEKLFFGSGTQLSVL.